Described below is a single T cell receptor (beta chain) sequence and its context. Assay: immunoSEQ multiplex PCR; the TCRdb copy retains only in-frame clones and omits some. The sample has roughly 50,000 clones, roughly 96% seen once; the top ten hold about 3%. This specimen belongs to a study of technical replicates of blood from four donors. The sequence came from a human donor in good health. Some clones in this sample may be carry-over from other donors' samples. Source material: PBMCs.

CDR3 in amino acids: CASSLITGVSSYNSPLHF. The CDR3 nucleotides read TGCGCCAGCAGCTTAATTACAGGCGTCAGCTCCTATAATTCACCCCTCCACTTT. The chain combines TRBV4-1 with TRBJ1-6; a possible D gene is TRBD1 (5 bases). This CDR3 has 18 residues. CDR1 and CDR2 from the germline V gene are MGHRA and YSYEKL. Trimming removed 5 bases from V and 0 bases from J, with 17 bases in between.